The 10 T cell receptor beta chains in this list originate from one sample, sequenced in a study of control samples from healthy donors and cancer patients. TCRdb's table, derived via immunoSEQ multiplex PCR, lists solely in-frame clones and lacks some. The sample contains about 69,000 clones, roughly 80% of which appear only once. Material: PBMCs. These receptors were obtained from a woman between 45 and 60 years old with lung cancer.

The genes are TRBV27 and TRBJ2-7; TRBD2 is a possible D gene (6 bases). V lost 5 bases and J lost 3, with 14 bases in between. There are 14 residues in the CDR3. Per germline, CDR1 MNHEY and CDR2 SMNVEV (reference sequence). The CDR3 nucleotides are TGTGCCAGCAGTCCCCCGGGAGCCAACTACGAGCAGTACTTC. Amino acids: CASSPPGANYEQYF.

This rearrangement joins TRBV11-3 to TRBJ2-7; TRBD1 matches at 10 bases. The germline V gene encodes CDR1 SGHNT and CDR2 YENEEA. After removal of 5 bases from V and 6 bases from J, the junction contained 4 bases not matched to a gene. The CDR3 totals 13 residues. The CDR3 is CASSRDRGLEQYF. The CDR3 DNA sequence: TGTGCCAGCAGCCGAGACAGGGGGCTCGAGCAGTACTTC. Full variable domain (remainder filled in from reference TRBV11-3 and TRBJ2-7): EAGVVQSPRYKIIEKKQPVAFWCNPISGHNTLYWYLQNLGQGPELLIRYENEEAVDDSQLPKDRFSAERLKGVDSTLKIQPAELGDSAVYLCASSRDRGLEQYFGPGTRLTVT.

The gene calls are TRBV7-2 and TRBJ1-6; 8 nucleotides agree with TRBD1. Trimming took 3 bases from V and 5 from J; bases not matched to a gene: 12. CDR3 length: 18 amino acids. From germline, CDR1 is SGHTA and CDR2 FQGNSA. The CDR3, as DNA: TGTGCCAGCAGCTTGGCCGGGACAGGAGCGGCAAATAATTCACCCCTCCACTTT. Amino acids: CASSLAGTGAANNSPLHF. The whole variable domain, filled in from reference TRBV7-2 and TRBJ1-6, reads GAGVSQSPSNKVTEKGKDVELRCDPISGHTALYWYRQSLGQGLEFLIYFQGNSAPDKSGLPSDRFSAERTGGSVSTLTIQRTQQEDSAVYLCASSLAGTGAANNSPLHFGNGTRLTVT.

The chain links TRBV24-1 to TRBJ1-1; 8 positions match TRBD1. CDR3 length: 15 amino acids. V trimming: 2 bases; J trimming: 8 bases; junction bases outside the gene matches: 9. CDR1 is KGHDR and CDR2 is SFDVKD in the germline V gene. The DNA of the CDR3 is TGTGCCACCAGTGATTCAGGACAGGGTGTAGAGGAAGCTTTCTTT. Translated: CATSDSGQGVEEAFF.

The chain carries TRBV5-6 and TRBJ1-2; D call uncertain. The CDR3 is 13 residues long. V gave up 0 bases and J gave up 4 bases, with 7 bases separating them. Germline lookup yields CDR1 SGHDT and CDR2 YYEEEE. This CDR3 is CASSLGSSYGYTF. Written as DNA, the CDR3 is TGTGCCAGCAGCTTGGGGTCTTCCTATGGCTACACCTTC.

CDR3 in DNA: TGTGCCAGCAGTTATCAAGAGACCCAGTACTTC. The encoded protein is CASSYQETQYF. This rearrangement joins TRBV6-6 to TRBJ2-5, with D hard to call. There are 11 residues in the CDR3. The germline V gene has CDR1 MNHNY and CDR2 SVGAGI (reference sequence). The V end lost 3 bases, the J end lost 2 bases, and 1 base lay between the germline ends.

This sequence joins TRBV5-4 and TRBJ1-5, with a tentative D call TRBD1 (5 bases). Germline assignment: CDR1 SGHNT and CDR2 YYREEE (reference sequence). The CDR3 contains 16 residues. V lost 0 bases and J 3 bases, leaving 13 bases between the germline ends. The CDR3 sequence: CASSLGGSSTNQPQHF. Here the CDR3 DNA reads TGTGCCAGCAGCTTGGGGGGGAGCAGCACCAATCAGCCCCAGCATTTT.

This rearrangement joins TRBV28 to TRBJ1-2, with D possibly matching TRBD1 (6 bases). Per the germline V gene, CDR1 is MDHEN and CDR2 is SYDVKM. The CDR3 runs 16 residues. V was pared by 5 bases and J by 2 bases, with 18 bases between. The CDR3 DNA is TGTGCCAGCAGTGGTAATGGGGGGGGCTGGAACTATGGCTACACCTTC. Its protein product is CASSGNGGGWNYGYTF.

This chain links TRBV4-3 with TRBJ1-1; D call uncertain. Deletions cut 0 bases from V and 1 base from J, with 12 bases between. The CDR3 is made up of 16 amino acids. In germline, CDR1 is LGHNA, CDR2 YSLEER. The CDR3: CASSQDRGSQNTEAFF. Here the CDR3 DNA reads TGCGCCAGCAGCCAAGATCGTGGGTCTCAGAACACTGAAGCTTTCTTT.

V is TRBV13 and J is TRBJ2-3; D ambiguous. Trimming pared 4 bases from V and 3 bases from J, leaving 11 bases between. The CDR3 is 14 amino acids. The germline V gene has CDR1 PRHDT and CDR2 FYEKMQ (reference sequence). CDR3 in DNA: TGTGCCAGCAGCTCTCGGGTGATAACAGATACGCAGTATTTT. This codes for CASSSRVITDTQYF.